A single T cell receptor beta chain is shown here with its context. The authors' processing: Amplification from reference gene primers served as the basis for estimated nucleated cell counts. Sequencing used immunoSEQ multiplex PCR; TCRdb keeps in-frame clones, though not all of them. That table furnishes V, J and clone size, whereas the DNA furnished D and trimming. Of roughly 130,000 clones in the sample, around 83% were seen once. This sample was included in a study of blood T cell repertoires in COVID-19. Study-level background: Both acute and convalescent COVID-19 samples were obtained from the United States, Italy and Spain. In each case, the material was cDNA or gDNA derived from T cells, B-cell-depleted T cells, or PBMCs.

V lost 7 bases and J 2 bases, leaving 17 bases between the germline ends. Germline CDR1 and CDR2: LNHDA and SQIVND (reference sequence). This CDR3 is built from 15 residues. The TCR was taken from a woman aged 50 to 65 with acute or convalescent COVID-19. The sequenced sample consisted of peripheral blood. The rearrangement links TRBV19 to TRBJ1-2; tentative D call: TRBD1 (6 bases). The CDR3 sequence is CASTREGRGNYGYTF. In DNA form, the CDR3 reads TGTGCCAGTACCAGAGAGGGTAGGGGGAACTATGGCTACACCTTC.